These 30 T cell receptor beta chains originate from one sample sequenced in a study of shared clonotypes between healthy human individuals. Terminally differentiated effector memory CD45RA+ cells were left out of the naive CD8 fraction, which was CD45RO-negative and positively selected for CCR7. Assay used: immunoSEQ multiplex PCR; TCRdb lists only in-frame clones, some missing. In the table there are hundreds of thousands of clones, around 96% of which are singletons. Sequencing was performed on naive CD8+ T cells sorted from blood. The receptors come from a woman between 25 and 40 years old in good health.

This sequence joins TRBV5-4 and TRBJ2-7, with 10 bases that match TRBD2. The CDR3 loop spans 15 amino acids. V lost 0 bases, J lost 7 bases, and 7 bases stayed unmatched. The germline V gene encodes CDR1 SGHNT and CDR2 YYREEE (reference sequence). The CDR3 sequence is CASSLGAGGPGEQYF. CDR3 bases: TGTGCCAGCAGCTTGGGAGCGGGAGGGCCGGGGGAGCAGTACTTC.

V gene TRBV7-8 combines with J gene TRBJ2-7; a weak D match, TRBD1 (5 bases). The CDR3 totals 12 residues. Trimming left V 5 bases short and J 0 bases short, with 5 bases between. Germline V gene data show CDR1 as SGHVS and CDR2 as FQNEAQ. The CDR3 reads CASSDSSYEQYF. Here the CDR3 DNA reads TGTGCCAGCAGCGACAGCTCCTACGAGCAGTACTTC. Full variable domain (remainder filled in from reference TRBV7-8 and TRBJ2-7): GAGVSQSPRYKVAKRGQDVALRCDPISGHVSLFWYQQALGQGPEFLTYFQNEAQLDKSGLPSDRFFAERPEGSVSTLKIQRTQQEDSAVYLCASSDSSYEQYFGPGTRLTVT.

The rearrangement links TRBV11-2 to TRBJ1-1; D gene ambiguous. V shed 1 base and J shed 4 bases, with 13 bases lying between them. Germline CDR1 reads SGHAT; CDR2 reads FQNNGV. The CDR3 sequence is 15 residues long. In nucleotides, the CDR3 is TGTGCCAGCAGCTTAGCCGAGAATCAAGCCACTGAAGCTTTCTTT. Its protein product is CASSLAENQATEAFF.

The chain employs TRBV9 and TRBJ2-7; 8 nucleotides agree with TRBD1. The CDR3 spans 14 residues. CDR1 and CDR2 (germline): SGDLS, YYNGEE. With V trimmed by 4 bases and J by 3 bases, 6 bases remained unmatched. The DNA of the CDR3 is TGTGCCAGCAGCCCGACGGGACAGGTCTACGAGCAGTACTTC. Translating it yields CASSPTGQVYEQYF.

The chain employs TRBV4-2 and TRBJ1-4; possible D gene TRBD1, 5 bases. In germline, CDR1 is LGHNA, CDR2 YNFKEQ. Trimming left V 1 base short and J 1 base short, with 31 bases between. The CDR3 is 23 amino acids. In nucleotides, the CDR3 is TGTGCCAGCAGCCAAGCGAGTTTAGATTTATACGTCGGATGGGGCGAAACTAATGAAAAACTGTTTTTT. This gives the protein CASSQASLDLYVGWGETNEKLFF.

The rearrangement joins TRBV9 to TRBJ2-7; D is uncertain. This CDR3 spans 13 amino acids. The V and J ends lost 4 bases and 0 bases respectively, with 8 bases between them. Germline CDR1 reads SGDLS; CDR2 reads YYNGEE. The CDR3 bases are TGTGCCAGCAGCCCCCCCAGCTCCTACGAGCAGTACTTC. Protein sequence: CASSPPSSYEQYF.

The rearrangement uses TRBV5-1 and TRBJ1-1; D is possibly TRBD1 (5 bases). The CDR3 spans 14 residues. Trimming took 4 bases from V and 0 from J, leaving 10 bases between them. Germline CDR1 is SGHRS and CDR2 is YFSETQ. The CDR3: CASSQGRMNTEAFF. CDR3 sequence (DNA): TGCGCCAGCAGCCAGGGCAGAATGAACACTGAAGCTTTCTTT.

The chain is built from TRBV5-4 and TRBJ1-1; D call uncertain. V gave up 6 bases and J gave up 6 bases, with 27 bases separating them. Germline lookup yields CDR1 SGHNT and CDR2 YYREEE (reference sequence). This CDR3 contains 17 residues. The CDR3, as DNA: TGTGCCAGCACCCGGCGGCAGGCCTCCTTCACGGTCCCTGAAGCTTTCTTT. Translating it yields CASTRRQASFTVPEAFF.

With respect to this clone: The sample carries other DNA sequences with the same CDR3. This rearrangement joins TRBV13 to TRBJ2-7; 10 positions agree with TRBD1. The CDR3 has 15 amino acids. From germline, CDR1 is PRHDT and CDR2 FYEKMQ (reference sequence). V was pared by 0 bases and J by 2 bases, with 1 base of the junction left unmatched. The CDR3 DNA reads TGTGCCAGCAGCTTAGGGGGGACAGGGGCCTACGAGCAGTACTTC. Protein: CASSLGGTGAYEQYF.

This chain's CDR3 is CASSYSWNYGYTF. The CDR3 coding sequence is TGTGCCAGCAGTTACTCCTGGAACTATGGCTACACCTTC. V usage is TRBV6-5 and J usage is TRBJ1-2, with D hard to call. V was clipped by 0 bases and J by 2 bases, with 4 bases between them. CDR1 is MNHEY and CDR2 is SVGAGI in the germline V gene. This CDR3 is 13 amino acids long.

As to this clone: Other DNA sequences in the same sample also yield this CDR3. This chain joins TRBV19 and TRBJ1-2, with D maybe TRBD1 (6 bases). The V gene lost 3 bases and the J gene lost 2 bases, with 10 bases spanning the gap. CDR1 and CDR2 from the germline V gene are LNHDA and SQIVND (reference sequence). This CDR3 region has 14 residues. In DNA, the CDR3 is TGTGCCAGTAGTATCGGGGGGGCGAACTATGGCTACACCTTC. Its protein product is CASSIGGANYGYTF.

The rearrangement links TRBV5-6 to TRBJ1-1; the D gene is possibly TRBD1 (5 bases). From germline, CDR1 is SGHDT and CDR2 YYEEEE. The germline V and J ends were trimmed by 2 bases and 0 bases, with 17 bases remaining between them. The CDR3 has 17 amino acids. The CDR3 nucleotides read TGTGCCAGCAGCTTCGGGAACGCAGGGATGATGAACACTGAAGCTTTCTTT. Translation: CASSFGNAGMMNTEAFF.

The gene calls are TRBV28 and TRBJ2-7, with unresolved D. V gave up 2 bases and J gave up 7 bases, with 24 bases separating them. Germline loops: CDR1 MDHEN, CDR2 SYDVKM. The CDR3 loop spans 17 amino acids. The chain's CDR3 is CASSLEVSGSRMGEQYF. The CDR3 coding sequence is TGTGCCAGCAGTTTAGAGGTTTCGGGCAGCAGAATGGGGGAGCAGTACTTC.

Here the CDR3 DNA reads TGTGCCAGCAGCCGCGGGACGTACGAGCAGTACTTC. The encoded protein is CASSRGTYEQYF. V usage is TRBV13 and J usage is TRBJ2-7, with D perhaps matching TRBD2 (6 bases). V lost 5 bases to trimming and J lost 4 bases, with 9 bases between them. The CDR3 totals 12 residues. CDR1 PRHDT and CDR2 FYEKMQ come from the germline V gene (reference sequence). The variable domain in full, completed from reference TRBV13 and TRBJ2-7, reads AAGVIQSPRHLIKEKRETATLKCYPIPRHDTVYWYQQGPGQDPQFLISFYEKMQSDKGSIPDRFSAQQFSDYHSELNMSSLELGDSALYFCASSRGTYEQYFGPGTRLTVT.

The chain recombines TRBV28 with TRBJ2-7; TRBD1 agrees at 7 bases. The junction had 5 bases not matched to a gene; V was cut back by 8 bases and J by 7 bases. The germline V gene has CDR1 MDHEN and CDR2 SYDVKM. There are 11 residues in the CDR3. The CDR3 region is CASGTVEEQYF. The CDR3 nucleotides read TGTGCCAGCGGGACAGTCGAGGAGCAGTACTTC.

This chain uses TRBV21-1 with TRBJ2-7; the D call TRBD1 from the table was never checked on the DNA. TRBV21-1 is labeled a pseudogene. The CDR3 length is 14 residues. The CDR3 is CASSKGQALREQYF. CDR3 DNA: TGTGCCAGCAGCAAGGGACAAGCATTGCGCGAGCAGTACTTC.

This rearrangement joins TRBV7-2 to TRBJ2-2; D not certain. The CDR3 consists of 15 residues. V was trimmed by 1 base and J by 4 bases, leaving 10 bases between them. Per germline, CDR1 SGHTA and CDR2 FQGNSA. The CDR3 region is CASSLGFMGTGELFF. The CDR3 DNA is TGTGCCAGCAGCTTAGGGTTCATGGGCACCGGGGAGCTGTTTTTT.

The count of this clone is one. V usage is TRBV19 and J usage is TRBJ1-2; D gene ambiguous. The germline V gene encodes CDR1 LNHDA and CDR2 SQIVND (reference sequence). This CDR3 is built from 11 residues. Deletions cut 6 bases from V and 8 bases from J, with 10 bases between. This CDR3 is CASRYSGGYTF. DNA of the CDR3: TGTGCCAGTAGATACTCCGGCGGCTACACCTTC.

The chain has TRBV27 and TRBJ2-3, with 14 bases fitting TRBD2. Germline V gene data show CDR1 as MNHEY and CDR2 as SMNVEV (reference sequence). J gave up 1 base and V 4 bases, and 13 bases lay outside the gene matches. CDR3 length equals 20 residues. The CDR3 nucleotides read TGTGCCAGCAGTTCCACTACCAGACTAGCGGGAGGGCCCGGCACAGATACGCAGTATTTT. Protein sequence: CASSSTTRLAGGPGTDTQYF.

The V and J genes are TRBV28 and TRBJ2-5; D is perhaps TRBD1 (6 bases). TRBJ2-7 matches the DNA end more closely, so the J call is doubtful. This CDR3 comprises 15 residues. Germline V gives CDR1 MDHEN, CDR2 SYDVKM. CDR3 sequence reads: CASTTSWERGYEQYF. Written as DNA, the CDR3 is TGTGCCAGCACTACCTCGTGGGAGAGGGGGTACGAGCAGTACTTC.

This clone is a singleton in its sample. The chain recombines TRBV19 with TRBJ2-7; 10 bases agree with TRBD2. Germline V CDR1 and CDR2: LNHDA, SQIVND (reference sequence). The V segment lost 4 bases and the J segment 3 bases; nucleotides outside the gene matches: 3. The CDR3 covers 14 residues. The CDR3, as DNA: TGTGCCAGTAGTAGTACTAGCGGGGTCTACGAGCAGTACTTC. Translated, it gives CASSSTSGVYEQYF.

CDR3 region: CASRTGGLNTEAFF. CDR3 DNA sequence: TGTGCCAGCAGGACAGGGGGCCTGAACACTGAAGCTTTCTTT. The chain joins TRBV5-8 to TRBJ1-1, with TRBD1 identical over 10 bases. This CDR3 has 14 residues. The germline V gene has CDR1 SGHTS and CDR2 YDEGEE. The junction had 1 base not matched to a gene; V was cut back by 5 bases and J by 0 bases.

V is TRBV9 and J is TRBJ1-2; D might be TRBD1 (5 bases). CDR3 length: 15 residues. Germline assignment: CDR1 SGDLS and CDR2 YYNGEE. The ends were cut back, 0 bases at V and 2 bases at J, with 11 bases in the middle. Here the CDR3 reads CASSVGRGFNYGYTF. CDR3 DNA: TGTGCCAGCAGCGTAGGGAGGGGATTCAACTATGGCTACACCTTC. The whole variable domain, filled in from reference TRBV9 and TRBJ1-2, reads DSGVTQTPKHLITATGQRVTLRCSPRSGDLSVYWYQQSLDQGLQFLIQYYNGEERAKGNILERFSAQQFPDLHSELNLSSLELGDSALYFCASSVGRGFNYGYTFGSGTRLTVV.

The rearrangement links TRBV5-6 to TRBJ2-1, with 11 bases matching TRBD1. Per germline, CDR1 SGHDT and CDR2 YYEEEE. The CDR3 spans 15 residues. V lost 0 bases to trimming and J lost 9 bases; unmatched junction nucleotides: 5. CDR3 protein: CASSLAGTGGPEQFF. In DNA, the CDR3 is TGTGCCAGCAGCTTGGCCGGGACAGGGGGTCCTGAGCAGTTCTTC. Variable domain in full (rest from reference TRBV5-6 and TRBJ2-1): DAGVTQSPTHLIKTRGQQVTLRCSPKSGHDTVSWYQQALGQGPQFIFQYYEEEERQRGNFPDRFSGHQFPNYSSELNVNALLLGDSALYLCASSLAGTGGPEQFFGPGTRLTVL.

The chain carries TRBV5-1 and TRBJ1-1, with D possibly matching TRBD1 (5 bases). Per the germline V gene, CDR1 is SGHRS and CDR2 is YFSETQ. The CDR3 spans 14 residues. Trimming removed 4 bases at V and 1 base at J, with 11 bases between. CDR3 bases: TGCGCCAGCAGCCAGGAAACAGGGAACACTGAAGCTTTCTTT. This gives the protein CASSQETGNTEAFF.

CDR3 in DNA: TGCGCCAGCAGCCTCGGACAGGGTGGTTATCAGCCCCAGCATTTT. Encoded protein: CASSLGQGGYQPQHF. The chain combines TRBV4-1 with TRBJ1-5; TRBD1 matches 8 bases. The CDR3 runs 15 residues. With V trimmed by 4 bases and J by 5 bases, 7 bases remained unmatched. The germline gives CDR1 MGHRA, CDR2 YSYEKL.

This chain joins TRBV4-2 and TRBJ2-7; TRBD2 aligns across 8 bases. V gave up 4 bases and J gave up 0 bases; unmatched junction bases: 8. Germline V gene sequence: CDR1 LGHNA, CDR2 YNFKEQ. This CDR3 region has 16 residues. The CDR3 DNA sequence: TGTGCCAGCAGCCCCGAGAGCGGGGGAGGCTCCTACGAGCAGTACTTC. Its protein is CASSPESGGGSYEQYF.

The chain combines TRBV28 with TRBJ2-1; 7 bases map to TRBD1. V dropped 11 bases and J dropped 8; count of bases not matched to a gene: 9. Germline V gene sequence: CDR1 MDHEN, CDR2 SYDVKM. The CDR3 has 12 residues. In nucleotides, the CDR3 is TGTGCCGGTCAGACAGGGAAGGATGAGCAGTTCTTC. The encoded protein is CAGQTGKDEQFF.

V and J are TRBV6-5 and TRBJ1-5; D not certain. The CDR3 has 14 residues. The germline CDR1 and CDR2 sequences are MNHEY and SVGAGI. With 0 bases removed from V and 7 bases from J, the gap between germline ends came to 10 bases. The DNA of the CDR3 is TGTGCCAGCAGTTACTCGGCAGTCTTCCAGCCCCAGCATTTT. It is translated as CASSYSAVFQPQHF.

The CDR3 DNA is TGTGCCAGCAGCTTACTGGGAGTAGGCAATCAGCCCCAGCATTTT. Translating it yields CASSLLGVGNQPQHF. The chain links TRBV7-8 to TRBJ1-5; D not certain. Per the germline V gene, CDR1 is SGHVS and CDR2 is FQNEAQ. The CDR3 is 15 amino acids. Between the trimmed V and J ends, which lost 2 bases and 2 bases, there was a span of 10 bases.